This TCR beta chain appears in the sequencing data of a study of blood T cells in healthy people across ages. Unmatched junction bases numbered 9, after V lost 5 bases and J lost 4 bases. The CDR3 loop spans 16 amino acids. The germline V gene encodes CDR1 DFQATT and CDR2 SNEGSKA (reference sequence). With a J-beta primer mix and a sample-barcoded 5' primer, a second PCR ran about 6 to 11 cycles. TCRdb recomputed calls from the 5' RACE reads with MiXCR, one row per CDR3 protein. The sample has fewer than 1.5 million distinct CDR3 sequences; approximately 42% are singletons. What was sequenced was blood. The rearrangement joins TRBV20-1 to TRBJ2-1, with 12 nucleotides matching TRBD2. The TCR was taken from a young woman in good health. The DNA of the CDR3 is TGCAGTGCTTACCCTAGCGGGGGGGCGGAGTACAATGAGCAGTTCTTC. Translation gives CSAYPSGGAEYNEQFF.